Listed here are 11 T cell receptor beta chains from one sample, sequenced in a study of vaccination effects on CD4 cells after COVID-19. Their cognate antigens are unknown. The authors isolated CD4+ T cells after less than eleven days of culture. The cohort was immunized with two doses of either the BNT162b2 or mRNA-1273 vaccine. This table comes from immunoSEQ multiplex PCR, and its TCRdb copy is limited to in-frame clones, with some not included. The table records about 40,000 clones, about two thirds of them present only once. The sequenced sample was CD4+ T cells from PBMCs cultured without peptide, obtained after COVID-19 vaccination. These receptors were collected from a human donor who received a COVID-19 vaccine.

The gene calls are TRBV5-1 and TRBJ2-2; 9 bases fit TRBD1. Germline CDR1 is SGHRS and CDR2 is YFSETQ. The CDR3 consists of 15 residues. The trim removed 4 bases at V and 6 bases at J, leaving 7 bases unmatched. CDR3 residues: CASSPRTGEAGELFF. The CDR3 region has the DNA TGCGCCAGCAGCCCTCGGACAGGGGAGGCCGGGGAGCTGTTTTTT. Combining the CDR3 with reference TRBV5-1 and TRBJ2-2 gives the whole variable domain KAGVTQTPRYLIKTRGQQVTLSCSPISGHRSVSWYQQTPGQGLQFLFEYFSETQRNKGNFPGRFSGRQFSNSRSEMNVSTLELGDSALYLCASSPRTGEAGELFFGEGSRLTVL.

The V gene is TRBV9, the J gene TRBJ1-2; the D is unclear. CDR3 length equals 19 residues. V lost 0 bases and J lost 0, with 21 bases in between. The germline V gene has CDR1 SGDLS and CDR2 YYNGEE. DNA of the CDR3: TGTGCCAGCAGCGTAGCTATAGTGGCCTTTGGGATGGCTAACTATGGCTACACCTTC. It codes for CASSVAIVAFGMANYGYTF.

The rearrangement links TRBV6-5 to TRBJ2-7; D unclear. This CDR3 has 14 amino acids. V was clipped by 5 bases and J by 2 bases, with 13 bases between them. Germline CDR1 is MNHEY and CDR2 is SVGAGI. This chain's CDR3 is CASSTAGSAYEQYF. The DNA of the CDR3 is TGTGCCAGCAGTACTGCAGGATCTGCCTACGAGCAGTACTTC.

In its sample, this clone was seen a few times. This chain uses TRBV5-1 with TRBJ2-1; 10 bases align to TRBD2. This CDR3 region has 16 residues. Germline CDR1 and CDR2: SGHRS and YFSETQ. The V and J ends lost 2 bases and 3 bases, in that order; junction bases with no gene match: 5. The CDR3 DNA reads as TGCGCCAGCAGCTTAAGGGCTAGCGGGGGCTACAATGAGCAGTTCTTC. It is translated as CASSLRASGGYNEQFF.

This rearrangement joins TRBV7-9 to TRBJ1-1; no clear D gene. The CDR3 covers 12 residues. V gave up 5 bases and J gave up 9 bases, with 13 bases separating them. Per germline, CDR1 SEHNR and CDR2 FQNEAQ (reference sequence). The CDR3, as DNA: TGTGCCAGCAGCCTACAGAAGGAAAAAGCTTTCTTT. Its translation: CASSLQKEKAFF.

The rearrangement uses TRBV19 and TRBJ2-1; D is unclear. Deletions cut 6 bases from V and 8 bases from J, with 8 bases between. Germline values: CDR1 LNHDA, CDR2 SQIVND (reference sequence). The CDR3 contains 11 residues. The CDR3 sequence: CASSDSHEQFF. Written as DNA, the CDR3 is TGTGCCAGTAGCGATTCTCATGAGCAGTTCTTC.

CDR3 loop: CASSLGTGTNSPLHF. As DNA, the CDR3 is TGTGCCAGCAGCTTAGGCACAGGAACTAATTCACCCCTCCACTTT. The chain links TRBV7-9 to TRBJ1-6; D perhaps matches TRBD1 (5 bases). CDR1 is SEHNR and CDR2 is FQNEAQ in the germline V gene (reference sequence). The CDR3 runs 15 residues. V lost 1 base to trimming and J lost 6 bases, with 10 bases between them.

The chain recombines TRBV5-6 with TRBJ1-4; 9 bases fit TRBD1. The germline gives CDR1 SGHDT, CDR2 YYEEEE. J was trimmed by 7 bases and V by 3 bases; bases with no gene match: 1. This CDR3 has 13 residues. The DNA for the CDR3 is TGTGCCAGCAGCTCGACAGGGGGTGAAAAACTGTTTTTT. This gives the protein CASSSTGGEKLFF.

The V call is TRBV6-6, the J call TRBJ2-1; D gene ambiguous. This CDR3 region has 15 residues. The germline V gene has CDR1 MNHNY and CDR2 SVGAGI (reference sequence). Trimming pared 2 bases from V and 0 bases from J, leaving 8 bases between. The CDR3 nucleotides are TGTGCCAGCAGTTACGAGCTGAGCTCCTACAATGAGCAGTTCTTC. This gives the protein CASSYELSSYNEQFF.

This clone was recorded a few times. This chain links TRBV5-1 with TRBJ2-7; 8 nucleotides line up with TRBD1. The V and J ends lost 3 bases and 2 bases, in that order; junction bases with no gene match: 4. The CDR3 covers 14 residues. The V gene's germline CDR1 is SGHRS and CDR2 YFSETQ. The CDR3 loop reads CASSSRGRAYEQYF. The DNA of the CDR3 is TGCGCCAGCAGCTCCAGGGGGCGCGCCTACGAGCAGTACTTC.

The V and J genes are TRBV19 and TRBJ2-3, with D perhaps TRBD2 (5 bases). The germline CDR1 and CDR2 sequences are LNHDA and SQIVND (reference sequence). The V gene lost 3 bases and the J gene lost 6 bases, with 16 bases spanning the gap. The CDR3 has 15 amino acids. The CDR3 region is CASSMSTGGWDTQYF. The CDR3 DNA reads as TGTGCCAGTAGTATGTCCACCGGAGGTTGGGATACGCAGTATTTT.